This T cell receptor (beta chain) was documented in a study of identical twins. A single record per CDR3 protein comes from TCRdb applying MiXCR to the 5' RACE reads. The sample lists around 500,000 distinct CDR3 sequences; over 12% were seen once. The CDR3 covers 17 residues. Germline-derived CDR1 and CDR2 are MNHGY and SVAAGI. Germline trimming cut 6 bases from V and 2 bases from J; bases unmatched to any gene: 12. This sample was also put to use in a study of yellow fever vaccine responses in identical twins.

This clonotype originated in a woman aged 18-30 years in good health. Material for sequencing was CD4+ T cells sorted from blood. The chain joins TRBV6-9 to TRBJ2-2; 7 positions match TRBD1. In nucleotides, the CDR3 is TGTGCCAGCAGCCCAAACCGCCGACAGGGCAACACCGGGGAGCTGTTTTTT. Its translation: CASSPNRRQGNTGELFF.